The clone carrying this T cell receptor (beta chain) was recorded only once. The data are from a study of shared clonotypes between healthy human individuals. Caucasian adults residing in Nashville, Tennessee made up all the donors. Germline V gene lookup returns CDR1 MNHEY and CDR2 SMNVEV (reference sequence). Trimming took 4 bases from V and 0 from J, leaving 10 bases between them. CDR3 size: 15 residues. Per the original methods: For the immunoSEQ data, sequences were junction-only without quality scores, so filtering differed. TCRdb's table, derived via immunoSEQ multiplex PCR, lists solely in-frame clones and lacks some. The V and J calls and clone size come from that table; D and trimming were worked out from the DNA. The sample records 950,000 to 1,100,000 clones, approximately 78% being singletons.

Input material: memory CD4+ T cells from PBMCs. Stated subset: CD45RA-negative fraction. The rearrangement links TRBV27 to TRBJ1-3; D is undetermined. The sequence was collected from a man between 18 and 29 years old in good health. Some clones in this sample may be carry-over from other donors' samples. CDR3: CASSSRPASGNTIYF. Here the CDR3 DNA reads TGTGCCAGCAGTTCGAGGCCAGCCTCTGGAAACACCATATATTTT.